These T cell receptor beta chains were read from a single sample in a study of blood T cells in healthy people across ages. TCRdb re-called the 5' RACE reads through MiXCR, storing one row per CDR3 protein. The sample has roughly 2 million distinct CDR3 sequences, roughly 52% seen once. Sequenced sample: blood. The receptors stem from a woman between 40 and 55 years old in good health. CDR3s include the opening cysteine and the closing phenylalanine or tryptophan. The D gene is left open where the match is weak. Some rows mark clone size as missing; the rest say once, few, many or name a class of expanded clone.

>TRBJ1-2|.|few|TRBV25-1
CASSESGLYGYTF
TGTGCCAGCAGTGAAAGCGGGCTCTATGGCTACACCTTC
>TRBJ2-2|TRBD2|.|TRBV3-1
CASSPSLKTSGELRSGELFF
TGTGCCAGCAGCCCCAGCTTAAAGACTAGCGGGGAACTTAGGTCCGGGGAGCTGTTTTTT
>TRBJ2-7|.|many|TRBV29-1
CSVEDLGGAASSEQYF
TGCAGCGTTGAAGATCTGGGGGGCGCCGCCTCAAGTGAGCAGTACTTC
>TRBJ2-4|.|.|TRBV27
CASSVTGGPGEQYF
TGTGCCAGCAGTGTAACTGGAGGTCCGGGGGAGCAGTACTTC
>TRBJ2-1|.|.|TRBV7-9
CATGNEQFF
TGTGCCACCGGCAATGAGCAGTTCTTC
>TRBJ2-1|.|few|TRBV4-3
CASSQDSWPSSYNEQFF
TGCGCCAGCAGCCAAGATTCTTGGCCGAGCTCCTACAATGAGCAGTTCTTC
>TRBJ2-1|TRBD2|.|TRBV6-1
CASSPQGTTLGHEQFF
TGTGCCAGCAGTCCACAAGGGACTACTCTTGGCCATGAGCAGTTCTTC
>TRBJ2-1|TRBD2|.|TRBV3-1
CASSQGLLARGAEQFF
TGTGCCAGCAGCCAAGGTCTACTAGCGCGGGGGGCTGAGCAGTTCTTC
>TRBJ2-3|TRBD1|many|TRBV6-5
CASSYRDRGTDTQYF
TGTGCCAGCAGTTATAGGGACAGGGGCACCGATACGCAGTATTTT
>TRBJ2-7|.|.|TRBV24-1
CATSWGPYEQYF
TGTGCCACCAGCTGGGGACCCTACGAGCAGTACTTC
>TRBJ2-6|.|few|TRBV15
CATSRGFGSGANVLTF
TGTGCCACCAGCAGGGGCTTCGGCTCTGGGGCCAACGTCCTGACTTTC
>TRBJ1-5|.|.|TRBV20-1
CSARDRTTHQPQHF
TGCAGTGCTAGAGACCGAACCACACATCAGCCCCAGCATTTT
>TRBJ2-7|TRBD1|few|TRBV4-2
CASSQGWPGQLTYEQYF
TGTGCCAGCAGCCAAGGTTGGCCGGGACAGTTAACCTACGAGCAGTACTTC
>TRBJ2-1|.|few|TRBV29-1
CSESGASEQFF
TGCAGCGAGTCCGGTGCCTCTGAGCAGTTCTTC
>TRBJ2-1|.|.|TRBV13
CASSLGVLVTDNEQFF
TGTGCCAGCAGCTTAGGAGTTCTAGTAACCGACAATGAGCAGTTCTTC
>TRBJ1-4|.|once|TRBV5-1
CASSTNGGYEEKLFF
TGCGCCAGCAGCACAAACGGGGGGTATGAGGAAAAACTGTTTTTT
>TRBJ2-3|.|.|TRBV4-3
CASSQEASISYTQYF
TGCGCCAGCAGCCAAGAGGCTTCCATCTCATATACGCAGTATTTT
>TRBJ2-1|.|.|TRBV27
CASSQAVGETQFF
TGTGCCAGCAGTCAGGCCGTAGGAGAGACCCAGTTCTTC
>TRBJ2-7|TRBD2|.|TRBV20-1
CSASDGAGGQGDEQYF
TGCAGTGCTAGCGATGGAGCGGGGGGGCAGGGAGATGAGCAGTACTTC
>TRBJ2-7|TRBD1|few|TRBV20-1
CSATDRGPLGEQYF
TGCAGTGCCACAGACAGGGGGCCGTTAGGCGAGCAGTACTTC
>TRBJ2-3|.|few|TRBV6-5
CASRDTGPDTQYF
TGTGCCAGCAGGGATACAGGGCCTGATACGCAGTATTTT
>TRBJ1-2|.|once|TRBV12-3/TRBV12-4
CASKDTANYGYTF
TGTGCCAGCAAGGACACCGCTAACTATGGCTACACCTTC
>TRBJ1-1|.|once|TRBV27
CASSRVGRMTTEAFF
TGTGCCAGCAGCCGCGTTGGGCGGATGACCACTGAAGCTTTCTTT
>TRBJ2-7|.|.|TRBV18
CASSPSEVSYEQYF
TGTGCCAGCTCACCAAGCGAGGTTTCCTACGAGCAGTACTTC
>TRBJ2-7|.|.|TRBV11-1
CASSLSSGIDEQYF
TGTGCCAGCAGCTTGAGTTCGGGAATTGACGAGCAGTACTTC
>TRBJ2-1|TRBD2|.|TRBV6-6
CASSYAVTSGYEQFF
TGTGCCAGCAGTTATGCCGTGACTAGCGGGTATGAGCAGTTCTTC
>TRBJ2-7|TRBD2|.|TRBV3-1
CASSQSGDPYEQYF
TGTGCCAGCAGCCAAAGCGGGGACCCCTACGAGCAGTACTTC
>TRBJ2-7|TRBD1|.|TRBV29-1
CSVGGQSSYNEQYF
TGCAGCGTTGGGGGACAGAGCTCCTACAATGAGCAGTACTTC
>TRBJ2-7|.|.|TRBV7-2
CASSLYNYEQYF
TGTGCCAGCAGCTTATACAACTACGAGCAGTACTTC
>TRBJ2-7|TRBD1|.|TRBV29-1
CSVESKQGFPYEQYF
TGCAGCGTTGAATCGAAACAGGGGTTCCCCTACGAGCAGTACTTC
>TRBJ2-5|TRBD2|.|TRBV4-3
CASSQETSGGQTQYF
TGCGCCAGCAGCCAAGAGACTAGCGGGGGGCAGACCCAGTACTTC
>TRBJ2-1|TRBD2|few|TRBV6-2/TRBV6-3
CASSYGGGTYNEQFF
TGTGCCAGCAGTTACGGCGGGGGGACCTACAATGAGCAGTTCTTC
>TRBJ2-5|TRBD2|few|TRBV4-1
CASSSSGGAGTQYF
TGCGCCAGCAGCTCGAGCGGGGGGGCTGGGACCCAGTACTTC
>TRBJ2-1|.|few|TRBV12-3/TRBV12-4
CASILGALGDLNEQFF
TGTGCCAGCATACTCGGGGCCTTGGGTGACTTGAATGAGCAGTTCTTC
>TRBJ2-6|.|few|TRBV2
CASSEVRTGANVLTF
TGTGCCAGCAGTGAAGTCAGGACTGGGGCCAACGTCCTGACTTTC
>TRBJ1-1|TRBD1|few|TRBV29-1
CSVNYRGRETGTEAFF
TGCAGCGTGAATTACAGGGGGCGAGAGACGGGCACTGAAGCTTTCTTT
>TRBJ1-2|.|once|TRBV2
CASPGGVADNYGYTF
TGTGCCAGCCCAGGAGGGGTGGCCGATAACTATGGCTACACCTTC
>TRBJ2-7|.|.|TRBV7-2
CASSPLANERFF
TGTGCCAGCAGCCCACTAGCAAATGAGCGGTTCTTC
>TRBJ2-7|.|.|TRBV6-2/TRBV6-3
CASSYDRYSYEQYF
TGTGCCAGCAGTTACGACAGGTACTCCTACGAGCAGTACTTC